One sample yielded the 29 T cell receptor beta chains listed below, sequenced in a study of blood T cells in healthy people across ages. A second roughly 6 to 11 cycle PCR used barcoded and J-beta primers. MiXCR, run by TCRdb on the 5' RACE reads, gives a single entry per CDR3 protein. The sample contains more than 650,000 distinct CDR3 sequences, around half of which appear only once. Material for sequencing was blood. The receptors stem from an elderly man in good health.

V is TRBV15 and J is TRBJ2-1; 8 nucleotides match TRBD2. This CDR3 region has 16 residues. CDR1 and CDR2 (germline): LNHNV, YYDKDF (reference sequence). V dropped 1 base and J dropped 10; count of bases not matched to a gene: 12. This chain's CDR3 is CATSRVVRLAGGEQFF. In DNA form, the CDR3 reads TGTGCCACCAGCAGAGTCGTAAGGCTAGCGGGCGGGGAGCAGTTCTTC. Using reference TRBV15 and TRBJ2-1 for the parts outside the CDR3, the full variable domain is DAMVIQNPRYQVTQFGKPVTLSCSQTLNHNVMYWYQQKSSQAPKLLFHYYDKDFNNEADTPDNFQSRRPNTSFCFLDIRSPGLGDTAMYLCATSRVVRLAGGEQFFGPGTRLTVL.

V usage is TRBV13 and J usage is TRBJ2-1; weak D call: TRBD1 (6 bases). In germline, CDR1 is PRHDT, CDR2 FYEKMQ (reference sequence). The CDR3 spans 14 residues. CDR3 sequence (DNA): TGTGCAGCTGGGGGCGGACCCTCCTACAATGAGCAGTTCTTC. Translation gives CAAGGGPSYNEQFF.

The chain employs TRBV21-1 and TRBJ2-1; the table's D call, TRBD2, has no DNA check behind it. TRBV21-1 is a pseudogene locus. The CDR3 runs to 17 residues. The DNA of the CDR3 is TGTGCCAGCAGCAAAGTCTTAGAAAGCGGGAGGGATGGTGAGCAGTTCTTC. Its translation: CASSKVLESGRDGEQFF.

The rearrangement uses TRBV15 and TRBJ2-1; 9 bases are shared with TRBD2. The CDR3 spans 20 residues. Germline V CDR1 and CDR2: LNHNV, YYDKDF (reference sequence). Trimming cost V 1 base and J 0 bases; bases outside gene matches: 13. The CDR3 protein is CATSRVRGLAGRSSYNEQFF. CDR3 sequence (DNA): TGTGCCACCAGCAGAGTGCGGGGGCTAGCGGGACGGAGCTCCTACAATGAGCAGTTCTTC.

This chain joins TRBV7-2 and TRBJ2-3, with D possibly TRBD2 on 7 matching bases. This CDR3 comprises 17 residues. Germline V CDR1 and CDR2: SGHTA, FQGNSA. Trimming left V 2 bases short and J 3 bases short, with 18 bases between. CDR3 amino acids: CASSLRGGRGGTDTQYF. CDR3 nucleotide sequence: TGTGCCAGCAGCTTAAGGGGGGGGAGGGGCGGAACAGATACGCAGTATTTT.

The genes are TRBV20-1 and TRBJ2-3; perhaps TRBD2 as D (6 bases). CDR3 length equals 14 residues. Per germline, CDR1 DFQATT and CDR2 SNEGSKA (reference sequence). V lost 1 base and J 6 bases, leaving 14 bases between the germline ends. This CDR3 reads CSARGGIFEDTQYF. The DNA for the CDR3 is TGCAGTGCTAGAGGCGGGATATTCGAGGATACGCAGTATTTT.

This chain uses TRBV7-2 with TRBJ2-1; D gene unclear. V was trimmed by 2 bases and J by 7 bases, leaving 6 bases between them. The CDR3 runs to 12 residues. Germline CDR1 SGHTA, CDR2 FQGNSA. The CDR3 nucleotides read TGTACCAGCAGCTTATGGGGAAATGAGCAGTTCTTC. It encodes CTSSLWGNEQFF.

This clonotype was counted only a few times. This chain uses TRBV7-2 with TRBJ2-1, with 7 bases matching TRBD2. CDR1 SGHTA and CDR2 FQGNSA come from the germline V gene. V was clipped by 2 bases and J by 10 bases; unmatched bases: 11. The CDR3 covers 15 residues. CDR3 sequence (DNA): TGTGCCAGCAGCTTACGGCGGGAGCGCATCGGGGAGCAGTTCTTC. Amino acid sequence: CASSLRRERIGEQFF.

In this sample, this clonotype turned up a few times. The V and J genes are TRBV10-3 and TRBJ2-3, with D possibly TRBD1 on 6 matching bases. CDR3 size: 15 residues. V lost 4 bases and J 5 bases, leaving 16 bases between the germline ends. Per the germline V gene, CDR1 is ENHRY and CDR2 is SYGVKD. The CDR3 nucleotides are TGTGCCATCAGTGTTGTTGCGACAGGTCGAGATACGCAGTATTTT. Residues: CAISVVATGRDTQYF.

The J gene is TRBJ2-1, the V gene TRBV9, with D perhaps TRBD2 (5 bases). V was trimmed by 6 bases and J by 0 bases, leaving 13 bases between them. Germline CDR1 reads SGDLS; CDR2 reads YYNGEE. The CDR3 loop spans 15 amino acids. The CDR3: CASTPSGNSYNEQFF. DNA for the CDR3: TGTGCCAGCACCCCCTCGGGGAACTCCTACAATGAGCAGTTCTTC.

The chain combines TRBV20-1 with TRBJ2-2; 13 bases are a match to TRBD2. V was pared by 3 bases and J by 4 bases, with 2 bases of the junction left unmatched. The CDR3 covers 15 residues. The germline V gene encodes CDR1 DFQATT and CDR2 SNEGSKA (reference sequence). Here the CDR3 reads CSASRLAGGTGELFF. The CDR3 DNA reads TGCAGTGCTAGTAGACTAGCGGGAGGCACCGGGGAGCTGTTTTTT.

The gene calls are TRBV2 and TRBJ2-3, with no clear D. The V end lost 4 bases, the J end lost 2 bases, and 10 bases lay between the germline ends. The CDR3 extends over 14 amino acids. The V gene's germline CDR1 is SNHLY and CDR2 FYNNEI. The CDR3 DNA follows: TGTGCCAGCAGTGCCGCGGTCCCCACAGATACGCAGTATTTT. Protein: CASSAAVPTDTQYF.

This chain joins TRBV5-4 and TRBJ2-5, with 11 bases fitting TRBD1. The germline gives CDR1 SGHNT, CDR2 YYREEE (reference sequence). This CDR3 contains 15 residues. V was clipped by 9 bases and J by 2 bases; unmatched bases: 9. In DNA form, the CDR3 reads TGTGCCATCCAGGGGGACAGGGGGTTACAAGAGACCCAGTACTTC. Its protein is CAIQGDRGLQETQYF. Variable domain in full (rest from reference TRBV5-4 and TRBJ2-5): ETGVTQSPTHLIKTRGQQVTLRCSSQSGHNTVSWYQQALGQGPQFIFQYYREEENGRGNFPPRFSGLQFPNYSSELNVNALELDDSALYLCAIQGDRGLQETQYFGPGTRLLVL.

This chain joins TRBV28 and TRBJ2-1; the match to TRBD2 covers 9 bases. With V trimmed by 8 bases and J by 6 bases, 2 bases remained unmatched. CDR1 is MDHEN, CDR2 SYDVKM, per germline. This CDR3 comprises 12 residues. DNA of the CDR3: TGTGCCAGCGGCGGGGGGGCCAATGAGCAGTTCTTC. It translates to CASGGGANEQFF. Supplemented by reference TRBV28 and TRBJ2-1, the full variable domain reads DVKVTQSSRYLVKRTGEKVFLECVQDMDHENMFWYRQDPGLGLRLIYFSYDVKMKEKGDIPEGYSVSREKKERFSLILESASTNQTSMYLCASGGGANEQFFGPGTRLTVL.

In its sample, this clonotype was seen a few times. This rearrangement joins TRBV6-2 or TRBV6-3 to TRBJ2-1; unclear D gene. CDR3 length: 13 amino acids. Between the trimmed V and J ends, which lost 6 bases and 1 base, there was a span of 7 bases. Germline assignment: CDR1 MNHEY and CDR2 SVGEGT. CDR3 sequence reads: CASRQDSYNEQFF. CDR3 DNA: TGTGCCAGCAGGCAGGATTCCTACAATGAGCAGTTCTTC.

This clonotype was found a few times. The genes are TRBV20-1 and TRBJ1-5; D possibly corresponds to TRBD1 (5 bases). CDR3 length: 14 residues. Looked up from germline, CDR1 is DFQATT and CDR2 is SNEGSKA (reference sequence). V was trimmed by 0 bases and J by 6 bases, leaving 12 bases between them. CDR3 nucleotide sequence: TGCAGTGCTAGAGATCTGGGGGGTGGTCAGCCCCAGCATTTT. Protein sequence: CSARDLGGGQPQHF.

This clonotype was observed at least ten times. The J gene is TRBJ1-1, the V gene TRBV7-2; D not certain. Germline V gene lookup returns CDR1 SGHTA and CDR2 FQGNSA. This CDR3 has 13 residues. Trimming left V 6 bases short and J 2 bases short, with 10 bases between. The CDR3 sequence is CASSVVINTEAFF. CDR3 nucleotide sequence: TGTGCCAGCAGTGTTGTGATAAACACTGAAGCTTTCTTT.

The chain employs TRBV27 and TRBJ2-7; D might be TRBD2 (6 bases). The CDR3 totals 16 residues. The V end was cut by 6 bases, the J end by 3 bases, with 21 bases between. CDR1 MNHEY and CDR2 SMNVEV come from the germline V gene (reference sequence). The CDR3 sequence is CASRREVVGTYYEQYF. As DNA, the CDR3 is TGTGCCAGCAGGAGGGAGGTGGTAGGGACCTACTACGAGCAGTACTTC.

The rearrangement links TRBV29-1 to TRBJ2-5, with D perhaps matching TRBD1 or TRBD2 (6 bases each). From germline, CDR1 is SQVTM and CDR2 ANQGSEA. The CDR3 runs 11 residues. Trimming took off 8 bases at V and 4 bases at J, with 11 bases between the two ends. CDR3 loop: CSLRGGETQYF. The CDR3 nucleotides read TGCAGCCTCAGGGGAGGAGAGACCCAGTACTTC. Using reference TRBV29-1 and TRBJ2-5 for the parts outside the CDR3, the full variable domain is SAVISQKPSRDICQRGTSLTIQCQVDSQVTMMFWYRQQPGQSLTLIATANQGSEATYESGFVIDKFPISRPNLTFSTLTVSNMSPEDSSIYLCSLRGGETQYFGPGTRLLVL.

J is TRBJ2-5 and V is TRBV28; maybe TRBD1 (5 bases). Germline values: CDR1 MDHEN, CDR2 SYDVKM. CDR3 length equals 14 residues. V was cut by 8 bases and J by 0 bases, with 13 bases left in between. Written as DNA, the CDR3 is TGTGCCAGCTTAAGACAGACCTACCAAGAGACCCAGTACTTC. It encodes CASLRQTYQETQYF.

The rearrangement uses TRBV30 and TRBJ2-7; 7 nucleotides align to TRBD1. With 2 bases clipped from V and 4 bases from J, the junction kept 5 bases outside the gene matches. The germline V gene encodes CDR1 GTSNPN and CDR2 SVGIG (reference sequence). The CDR3 sequence is 13 residues long. The DNA for the CDR3 is TGTGCCTGGAGTTCAAGGGGACAGTACGAGCAGTACTTC. It translates to CAWSSRGQYEQYF.

This clonotype was counted only a few times. J is TRBJ2-3 and V is TRBV20-1; D possibly corresponds to TRBD2 (6 bases). The CDR3 sequence is 13 residues long. Trimming stripped 1 base from V and 5 bases from J, with 10 bases between. Looked up from germline, CDR1 is DFQATT and CDR2 is SNEGSKA (reference sequence). As DNA, the CDR3 is TGCAGTGCTAGAGGGGAGGCCGTAGATACGCAGTATTTT. Protein: CSARGEAVDTQYF.

This chain links TRBV12-3 or TRBV12-4 with TRBJ2-3, with D unresolved. This CDR3 has 16 amino acids. Trimming removed 2 bases at V and 4 bases at J, with 16 bases between. Written as DNA, the CDR3 is TGTGCCAGCAGTTTAAGGAAAGTCCTTAGGGCAGATACGCAGTATTTT. Protein: CASSLRKVLRADTQYF.

A few counts support this clonotype. This rearrangement joins TRBV7-2 to TRBJ2-3; the match to TRBD2 covers 8 bases. Germline V gives CDR1 SGHTA, CDR2 FQGNSA. This CDR3 has 14 residues. After removal of 5 bases from V and 14 bases from J, the junction contained 15 bases not matched to a gene. The CDR3 here is CASSAGGRHRYAYF. The CDR3 bases are TGTGCCAGCAGCGCGGGAGGTCGGCACAGATACGCGTATTTT.

This sequence joins TRBV5-1 and TRBJ1-4; D remains unclear. Germline values: CDR1 SGHRS, CDR2 YFSETQ. The CDR3 runs to 14 residues. Trimming removed 0 bases from V and 7 bases from J, with 10 bases in between. The CDR3 bases are TGCGCCAGCAGCTTGGGAGGTGACGGTGAAAAACTGTTTTTT. Translated: CASSLGGDGEKLFF.

The chain carries TRBV20-1 and TRBJ2-1; D not resolved. V lost 3 bases, J lost 3 bases, and 12 bases lay in between. The CDR3 has 14 amino acids. Germline lookup yields CDR1 DFQATT and CDR2 SNEGSKA (reference sequence). The CDR3 reads CSASGGPSYNEQFF. CDR3 coding DNA: TGCAGTGCTAGTGGCGGTCCGAGCTACAATGAGCAGTTCTTC.

This clonotype was seen more than once but under ten times. V gene TRBV6-5 combines with J gene TRBJ2-3; 10 positions match TRBD2. Germline CDR1 reads MNHEY; CDR2 reads SVGAGI. This CDR3 region has 13 residues. V lost 8 bases to trimming and J lost 14 bases; unmatched junction nucleotides: 13. The CDR3 bases are TGTGCCAGCGGGACTAGCGTACACAGATACGCGTATTTT. Translating gives CASGTSVHRYAYF.

This chain uses TRBV29-1 with TRBJ2-1; no definite D call. Germline V lookup: CDR1 SQVTM, CDR2 ANQGSEA. CDR3 length: 13 amino acids. Trimming removed 7 bases at V and 6 bases at J, with 16 bases between. The CDR3 loop reads CSAAARPLNEQFF. In nucleotides, the CDR3 is TGCAGCGCCGCGGCGAGGCCCCTCAATGAGCAGTTCTTC.

To note about this clonotype: One junction end does not reproduce the germline sequence, and a read error may be involved. V and J are TRBV29-1 and TRBJ2-7; D may match TRBD1 or TRBD2 (5 bases each). This CDR3 spans 13 amino acids. Germline V gene sequence: CDR1 SQVTM, CDR2 ANQGSEA. The CDR3 bases are TGCAGCGCTGAAGAGGGGCCCCAACGCGAGCAGTACTTC. It specifies CSAEEGPQREQYF.